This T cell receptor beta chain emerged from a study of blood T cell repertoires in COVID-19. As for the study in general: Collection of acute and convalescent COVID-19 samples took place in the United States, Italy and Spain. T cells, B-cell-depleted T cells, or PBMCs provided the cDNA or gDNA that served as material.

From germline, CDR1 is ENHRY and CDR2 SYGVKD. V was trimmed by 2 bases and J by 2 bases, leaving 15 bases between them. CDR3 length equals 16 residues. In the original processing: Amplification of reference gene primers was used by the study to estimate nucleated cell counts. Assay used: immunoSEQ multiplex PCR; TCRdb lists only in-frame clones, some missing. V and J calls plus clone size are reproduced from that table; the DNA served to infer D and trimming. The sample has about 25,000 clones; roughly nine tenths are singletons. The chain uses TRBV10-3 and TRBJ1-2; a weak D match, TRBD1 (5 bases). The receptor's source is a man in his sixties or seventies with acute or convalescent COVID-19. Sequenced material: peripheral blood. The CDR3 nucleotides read TGTGCCATCAGTGAGGGGGCGCAGCGATTAAACTATGGCTACACCTTC. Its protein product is CAISEGAQRLNYGYTF.